This entry concerns a single T cell receptor beta chain. Several immunoSEQ plates held equal portions of the genomic DNA taken from each subset. Profiled with immunoSEQ multiplex PCR; TCRdb holds only in-frame clones, not every one. The sample shows roughly 2,300,000 clones, around 92% of them seen only once. These data come from a study of shared clonotypes between healthy human individuals. Overall study: CD4 naive cells filled three plates per donor, CD4 memory three, CD8 naive two and CD8 memory one.

Unmatched junction bases numbered 10, after V lost 2 bases and J lost 5 bases. CDR3 length: 17 amino acids. Germline CDR1 MGHRA, CDR2 YSYEKL. Sequences were obtained from naive CD4+ T cells from PBMCs. As for subset: CD45RA+ positively selected. This receptor was obtained from a man aged 18 to 35 in good health. Some clones in this sample may be carry-over from other donors' samples. J is TRBJ1-1 and V is TRBV4-1; 11 bases match TRBD1. In nucleotides, the CDR3 is TGCGCCAGCAGCCAAACAGGACAGGGGGCAGGAAGTACTGAAGCTTTCTTT. Translated: CASSQTGQGAGSTEAFF.